This TCR beta chain was sequenced during a study of shared clonotypes between healthy human individuals. Overall study: Per donor, three plates held CD4 naive cells, three held CD4 memory, two held CD8 naive and one held CD8 memory. General study points: Generation of non-shared clonotypes was less probable than generation of clonotypes shared by all four donors.

CDR3 size: 13 residues. Trimming left V 4 bases short and J 7 bases short, with 13 bases between. Germline CDR1 SQVTM, CDR2 ANQGSEA. With regard to this clone: The antigen is not known.

It was at deep level that the assay was run. Researchers divided each subset's genomic DNA evenly across several immunoSEQ plates. Some clones are missing from TCRdb's copy, which holds only in-frame ones; the method was immunoSEQ multiplex PCR. The sample consists of approximately 350,000 clones, around 96% of them appearing once. This receptor was identified in a man aged 30 to 45 in good health. V gene TRBV29-1 combines with J gene TRBJ1-4; unclear D gene. Sequencing was done on a sample of memory CD8+ T cells sorted from blood. Described subset: CD45RO+ cells pooled with CCR7-negative TemRA cells. For the CDR3, the DNA is TGCAGCGTTGCCGCCGATCATCTTGAAAAACTGTTTTTT. It is translated as CSVAADHLEKLFF. The full variable domain, in which reference TRBV29-1 and TRBJ1-4 provide the parts outside the CDR3, is SAVISQKPSRDICQRGTSLTIQCQVDSQVTMMFWYRQQPGQSLTLIATANQGSEATYESGFVIDKFPISRPNLTFSTLTVSNMSPEDSSIYLCSVAADHLEKLFFGSGTQLSVL.